This T cell receptor (beta chain) stems from a study of blood T cells in healthy people across ages. Alongside a J-beta primer mix, a sample-barcoded 5' primer served in a second PCR lasting roughly 7 to 11 cycles. TCRdb re-analysed the 5' RACE reads in MiXCR, keeping a single row per CDR3 protein. This sample yields roughly 680,000 distinct CDR3 sequences, of which under 65% are seen a single time; about 13% belongs to the top ten. Unmatched junction bases numbered 4, after V lost 0 bases and J lost 6 bases. Germline V lookup: CDR1 SEHNR, CDR2 FQNEAQ (reference sequence). The CDR3 covers 15 residues. Regarding the study as a whole: For the donors, CMV status was unknown and possibly confounded expanded clonotype changes.

Each donor was a healthy Caucasian individual from Russia, aged about 6 to 95. A note on this clonotype: No antigen is known for it.

The genes are TRBV7-9 and TRBJ2-4, with 8 bases lining up with TRBD1. The sequencing sample was made of blood. The TCR was taken from a woman of 80 years or more in good health. The CDR3 nucleotides are TGTGCCAGCAGCTTAGCGGCAGGGGGCATAAACATTCAGTACTTC. Protein sequence: CASSLAAGGINIQYF.